This TCR beta chain derives from a study of OX40 agonist ivuxolimab in advanced cancers. Background on the study: The patients got ivuxolimab, which is an agonistic anti-OX40 (CD134) antibody.

Profiling relied on immunoSEQ multiplex PCR, and the TCRdb table lists in-frame clones only, not all of them. Among tens of thousands of clones listed, more than 75% were seen once. Patients were excluded for autoimmune disease history or systemic immunosuppression. V dropped 4 bases and J dropped 8; count of bases not matched to a gene: 5. The CDR3 length is 15 residues. The V gene's germline CDR1 is SGHAT and CDR2 FQNNGV. The receptor was isolated from an adult with an advanced solid tumor such as melanoma, head and neck, liver or kidney cancer. Material: CD4+ or CD8+ T cells sorted from blood, obtained in a trial of the OX40 agonist ivuxolimab. This sequence joins TRBV11-2 and TRBJ2-2; 12 nucleotides match TRBD1. The CDR3 protein is CASSYRDRGRGELFF. The CDR3 DNA is TGTGCCAGCAGCTACCGGGACAGGGGGCGGGGGGAGCTGTTTTTT.